This T cell receptor (beta chain) was sequenced for a study of human T cells and chemical hapten exposure. Study-level information: How much TCR each sample yielded varied, mostly because pooled library volumes differed slightly. Study-wide results and caveats: DPC sensitization did not alter TCRs above 1 in 1000 frequency.

In this sample, this clonotype turned up a few times. Its antigen is not known. Attachment of unique molecular identifiers to individual cDNA molecules was performed in the library. Authors' methods: Sequenced samples showed a median of approximately 96,000 TCRs each, with counts running from approximately 20,000 to 700,000. MiXCR, run by TCRdb on the RACE reads, gives a single entry per CDR3 protein. TCRdb's processing, not the authors' own work, is the source of the V and J calls. Among some 77,000 distinct CDR3 sequences listed, 8.6% were seen once. There are 15 residues in the CDR3. Trimming stripped 2 bases from V and 5 bases from J, with 14 bases between. The time point: healthy volunteer bleed at 6 weeks. Total RNA extraction was carried out from unfractionated whole blood.

Sequenced material: whole blood. V is TRBV6-7 and J is TRBJ2-3, with a possible D match to TRBD1 (6 bases). TRBV6-7 is classed as an ORF, of uncertain function. The sequence was obtained from a female donor in good health. Some clones in this sample may be carry-over from other donors' samples. CDR3 sequence: CASSYLAGAGDTQYF. Here the CDR3 DNA reads TGTGCCAGCAGTTACCTTGCAGGGGCTGGAGATACGCAGTATTTT.